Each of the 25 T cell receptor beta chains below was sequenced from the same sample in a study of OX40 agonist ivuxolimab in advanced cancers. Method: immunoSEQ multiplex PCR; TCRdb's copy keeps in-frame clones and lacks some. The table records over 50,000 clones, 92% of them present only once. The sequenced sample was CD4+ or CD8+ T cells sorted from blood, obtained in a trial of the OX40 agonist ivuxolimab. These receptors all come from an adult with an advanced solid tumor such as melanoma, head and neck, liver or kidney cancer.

CDR3 residues: CACGVRPQHF. For the CDR3, the DNA is TGTGCCTGTGGAGTACGTCCCCAGCATTTT. The chain carries TRBV30 and TRBJ1-5; D is unresolved. Germline V gives CDR1 GTSNPN, CDR2 SVGIG (reference sequence). V lost 6 bases and J 10 bases, leaving 10 bases between the germline ends. The CDR3 consists of 10 residues.

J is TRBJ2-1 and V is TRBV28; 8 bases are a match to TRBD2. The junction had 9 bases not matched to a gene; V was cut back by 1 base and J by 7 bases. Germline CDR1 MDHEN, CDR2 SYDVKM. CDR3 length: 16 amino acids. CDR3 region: CASSLFGGAGMNEQFF. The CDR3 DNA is TGTGCCAGCAGTTTATTCGGGGGGGCAGGGATGAATGAGCAGTTCTTC.

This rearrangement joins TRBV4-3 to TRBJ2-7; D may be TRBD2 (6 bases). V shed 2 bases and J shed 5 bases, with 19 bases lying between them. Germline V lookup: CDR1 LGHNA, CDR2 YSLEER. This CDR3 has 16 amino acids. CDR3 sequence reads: CASSQPRDSSGNEQYV. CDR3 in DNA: TGCGCCAGCAGCCAACCCCGGGACTCCTCGGGAAACGAGCAGTACGTC.

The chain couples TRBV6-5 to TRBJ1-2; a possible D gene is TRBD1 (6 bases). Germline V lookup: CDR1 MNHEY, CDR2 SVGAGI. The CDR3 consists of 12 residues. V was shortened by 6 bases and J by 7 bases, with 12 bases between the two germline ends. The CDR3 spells CASSQGFGGYTF. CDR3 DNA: TGTGCCAGCAGCCAGGGGTTCGGTGGCTACACCTTC.

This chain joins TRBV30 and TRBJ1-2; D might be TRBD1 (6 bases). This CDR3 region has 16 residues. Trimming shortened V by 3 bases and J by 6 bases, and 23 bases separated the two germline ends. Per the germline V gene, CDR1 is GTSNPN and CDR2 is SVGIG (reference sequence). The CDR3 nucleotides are TGTGCCTGGAGGGCAAAGAAAGGACAGCGTGTGGATGGCTACACCTTC. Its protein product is CAWRAKKGQRVDGYTF.

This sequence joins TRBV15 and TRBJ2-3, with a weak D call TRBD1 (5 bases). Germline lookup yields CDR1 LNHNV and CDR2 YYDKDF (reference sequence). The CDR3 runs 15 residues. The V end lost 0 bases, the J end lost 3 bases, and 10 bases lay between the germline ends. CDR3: CATSRDGAVTDTQYF. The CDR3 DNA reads TGTGCCACCAGCAGAGATGGGGCGGTAACAGATACGCAGTATTTT.

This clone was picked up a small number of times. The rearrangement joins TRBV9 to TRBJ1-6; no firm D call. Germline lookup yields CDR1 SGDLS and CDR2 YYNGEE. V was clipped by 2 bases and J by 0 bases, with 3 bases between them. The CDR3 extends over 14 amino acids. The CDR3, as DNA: TGTGCCAGCAGCGTCGGCTCCTATAATTCACCCCTCCACTTT. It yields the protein CASSVGSYNSPLHF.

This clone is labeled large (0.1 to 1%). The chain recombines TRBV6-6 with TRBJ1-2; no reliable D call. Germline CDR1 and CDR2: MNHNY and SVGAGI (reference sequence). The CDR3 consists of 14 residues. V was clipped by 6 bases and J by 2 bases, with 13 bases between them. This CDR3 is CASRGFPANYGYTF. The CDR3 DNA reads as TGTGCCAGCAGGGGATTTCCGGCCAACTATGGCTACACCTTC.

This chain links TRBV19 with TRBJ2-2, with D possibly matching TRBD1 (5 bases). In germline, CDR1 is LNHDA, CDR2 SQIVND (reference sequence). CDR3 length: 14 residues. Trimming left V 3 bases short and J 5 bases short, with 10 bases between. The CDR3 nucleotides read TGTGCCAGTAGTATCACAGGCTCGACCGGGGAGCTGTTTTTT. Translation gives CASSITGSTGELFF. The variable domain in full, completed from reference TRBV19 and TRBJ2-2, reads DGGITQSPKYLFRKEGQNVTLSCEQNLNHDAMYWYRQDPGQGLRLIYYSQIVNDFQKGDIAEGYSVSREKKESFPLTVTSAQKNPTAFYLCASSITGSTGELFFGEGSRLTVL.

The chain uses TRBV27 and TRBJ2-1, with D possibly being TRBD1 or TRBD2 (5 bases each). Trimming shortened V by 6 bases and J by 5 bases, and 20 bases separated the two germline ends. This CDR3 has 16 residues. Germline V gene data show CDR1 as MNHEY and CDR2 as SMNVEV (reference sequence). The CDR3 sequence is CASSPTPGRAHNEQFF. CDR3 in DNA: TGTGCCAGCAGCCCAACCCCGGGGCGAGCCCACAATGAGCAGTTCTTC.

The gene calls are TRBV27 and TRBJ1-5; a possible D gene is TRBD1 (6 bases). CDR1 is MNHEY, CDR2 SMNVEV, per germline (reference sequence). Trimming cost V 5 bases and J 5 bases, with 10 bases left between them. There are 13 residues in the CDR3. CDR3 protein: CASSLTGYQPQHF. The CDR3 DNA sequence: TGTGCCAGCAGTCTCACAGGGTATCAGCCCCAGCATTTT.

The chain's CDR3 is CASSPSNIETQYF. In nucleotides, the CDR3 is TGTGCCAGCTCACCATCTAATATAGAGACCCAGTACTTC. The genes are TRBV18 and TRBJ2-5; D ambiguous. V gave up 2 bases and J gave up 4 bases, with 8 bases separating them. Germline loops: CDR1 KGHSH, CDR2 LQKENI. CDR3 size: 13 residues.

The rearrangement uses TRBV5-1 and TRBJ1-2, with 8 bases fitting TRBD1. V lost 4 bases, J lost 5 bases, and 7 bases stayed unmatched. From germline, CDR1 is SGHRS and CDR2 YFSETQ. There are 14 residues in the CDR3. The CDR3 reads CASSAGQGVYGYTF. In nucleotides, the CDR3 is TGCGCCAGCAGCGCCGGACAGGGAGTGTATGGCTACACCTTC.

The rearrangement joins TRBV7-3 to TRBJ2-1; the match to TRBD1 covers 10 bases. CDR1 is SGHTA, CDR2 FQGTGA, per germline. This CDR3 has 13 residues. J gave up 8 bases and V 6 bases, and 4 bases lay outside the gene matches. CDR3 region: CASSWDRGDEQFF. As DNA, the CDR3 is TGTGCCAGCAGTTGGGACAGGGGCGATGAGCAGTTCTTC.

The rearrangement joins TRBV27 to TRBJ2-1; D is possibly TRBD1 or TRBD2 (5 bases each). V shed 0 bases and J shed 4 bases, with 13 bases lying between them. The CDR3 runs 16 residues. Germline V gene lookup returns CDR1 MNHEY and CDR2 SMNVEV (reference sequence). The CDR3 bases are TGTGCCAGCAGTTTATCGCCCGGGACGGGGTACAATGAGCAGTTCTTC. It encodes CASSLSPGTGYNEQFF.

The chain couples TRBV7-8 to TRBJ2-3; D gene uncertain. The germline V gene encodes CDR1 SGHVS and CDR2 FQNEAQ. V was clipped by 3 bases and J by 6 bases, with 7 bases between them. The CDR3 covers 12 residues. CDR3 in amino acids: CASSFMGDTQYF. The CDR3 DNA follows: TGTGCCAGCAGCTTCATGGGGGATACGCAGTATTTT.

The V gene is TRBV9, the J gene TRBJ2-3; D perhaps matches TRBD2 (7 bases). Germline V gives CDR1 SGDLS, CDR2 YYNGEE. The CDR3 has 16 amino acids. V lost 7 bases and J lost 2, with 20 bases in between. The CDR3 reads CASRPPGAGDTDTQYF. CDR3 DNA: TGTGCCAGCCGCCCACCAGGGGCGGGAGACACAGATACGCAGTATTTT. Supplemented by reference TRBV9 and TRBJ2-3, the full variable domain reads DSGVTQTPKHLITATGQRVTLRCSPRSGDLSVYWYQQSLDQGLQFLIQYYNGEERAKGNILERFSAQQFPDLHSELNLSSLELGDSALYFCASRPPGAGDTDTQYFGPGTRLTVL.

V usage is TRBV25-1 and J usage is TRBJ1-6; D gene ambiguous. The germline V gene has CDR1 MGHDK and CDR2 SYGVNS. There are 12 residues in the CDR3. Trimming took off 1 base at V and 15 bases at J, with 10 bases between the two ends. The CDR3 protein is CASSELPGSLHF. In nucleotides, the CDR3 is TGTGCCAGCAGTGAATTGCCGGGGAGCCTCCACTTT.

The CDR3 DNA reads as TGTGCCAGCAGCTTACCCGGGACTAGCGTTATGGATGAGCAGTTCTTC. This sequence encodes CASSLPGTSVMDEQFF. The gene calls are TRBV7-2 and TRBJ2-1, with TRBD2 identical over 10 bases. Germline V gene data show CDR1 as SGHTA and CDR2 as FQGNSA. The J segment lost 8 bases and the V segment lost 2 bases, leaving 9 bases of the junction unmatched. The CDR3 is 16 amino acids.

This CDR3 is CASSQDLPGGNTIYF. Written as DNA, the CDR3 is TGCGCCAGCAGCCAAGATCTACCAGGGGGAAACACCATATATTTT. The genes are TRBV4-3 and TRBJ1-3; a possible D gene is TRBD1 (5 bases). Trimming stripped 0 bases from V and 4 bases from J, with 10 bases between. The CDR3 length is 15 residues. From germline, CDR1 is LGHNA and CDR2 YSLEER.

The CDR3 DNA sequence: TGTGCCAGCCGACGCAGCAACACTGAAGCTTTCTTT. As protein: CASRRSNTEAFF. The rearrangement uses TRBV27 and TRBJ1-1; D remains unclear. Trimming left V 8 bases short and J 2 bases short, with 9 bases between. The germline V gene encodes CDR1 MNHEY and CDR2 SMNVEV (reference sequence). The CDR3 is made up of 12 amino acids.

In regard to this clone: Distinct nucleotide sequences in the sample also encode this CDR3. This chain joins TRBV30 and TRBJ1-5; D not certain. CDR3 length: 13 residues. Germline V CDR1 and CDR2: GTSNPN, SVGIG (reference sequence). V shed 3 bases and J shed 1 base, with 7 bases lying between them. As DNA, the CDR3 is TGTGCCTGGAGCCTAGACAGCAATCAGCCCCAGCATTTT. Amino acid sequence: CAWSLDSNQPQHF.

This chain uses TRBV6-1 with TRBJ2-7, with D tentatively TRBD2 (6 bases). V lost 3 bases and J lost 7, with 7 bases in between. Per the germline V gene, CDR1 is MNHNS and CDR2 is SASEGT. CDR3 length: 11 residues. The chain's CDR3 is CASSDAGEQYV. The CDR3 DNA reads TGTGCCAGCAGTGATGCGGGAGAGCAGTACGTC.

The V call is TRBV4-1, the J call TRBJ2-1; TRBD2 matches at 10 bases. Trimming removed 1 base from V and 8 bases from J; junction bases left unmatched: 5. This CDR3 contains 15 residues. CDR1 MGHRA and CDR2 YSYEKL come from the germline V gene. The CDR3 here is CASSQVPSGSHEQFF. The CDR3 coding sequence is TGCGCCAGCAGCCAAGTTCCTAGCGGGAGCCATGAGCAGTTCTTC.

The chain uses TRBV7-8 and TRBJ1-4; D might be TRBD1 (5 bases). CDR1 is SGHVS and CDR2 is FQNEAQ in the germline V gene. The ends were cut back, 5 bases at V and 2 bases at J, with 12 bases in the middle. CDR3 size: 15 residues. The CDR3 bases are TGTGCCAGCAGCCCCCGGGGGACCACTAATGAAAAACTGTTTTTT. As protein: CASSPRGTTNEKLFF.